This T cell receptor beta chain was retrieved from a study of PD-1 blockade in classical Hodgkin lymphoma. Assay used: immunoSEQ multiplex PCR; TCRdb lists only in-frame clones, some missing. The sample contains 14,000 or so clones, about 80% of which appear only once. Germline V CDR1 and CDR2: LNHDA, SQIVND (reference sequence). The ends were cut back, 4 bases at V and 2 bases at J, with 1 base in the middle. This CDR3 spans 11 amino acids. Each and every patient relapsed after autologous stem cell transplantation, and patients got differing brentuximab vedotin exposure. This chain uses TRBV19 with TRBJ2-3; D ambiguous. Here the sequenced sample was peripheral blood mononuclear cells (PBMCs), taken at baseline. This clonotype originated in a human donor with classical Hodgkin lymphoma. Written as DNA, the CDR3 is TGTGCCAGTAGTAACACAGATACGCAGTATTTT. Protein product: CASSNTDTQYF.